Described below is a single T cell receptor (beta chain) sequence and its context. What this receptor recognizes is not known. No much larger clone exists at a distance of one base, and base qualities are not known. The sample comes from a study of CD4 T cells in relation to SARS-CoV-2 and coronaviruses (dated by TCRdb to 2020 to 2023). Concerning the study at large: In the ViraFEST assay, PBMCs were cultured with antigen for roughly eleven days, after which TCR beta CDR3s were sequenced to identify clonal expansions specific to the antigen. Across all 12 patients in the convalescent cohort, the median age was approximately 38 years, with a range of 21 to 72 years. For other donors in the study, expansion assays were sequenced with a different, Illumina-based TCR-beta assay. Among the approximately 12 convalescent patients, 8 males and 4 females were included, and two of the subjects were Hispanic. The Adaptive Biotechnologies TCR-sequencing kit was used to sequence samples from three pre-COVID donors and the naive versus memory experiments, while other data came from Illumina-based sequencing. HLA restriction was mapped for shared crossreactive spike epitopes using patient-derived lymphoblastoid cell lines. At the level of individual TCR clonotypes, the study measured memory CD4+ T cell crossreactivity between SARS-CoV-2 spike protein and common cold coronavirus spike proteins. Overall study results and their limits: Small numbers of patients and of tested TCRs were a limitation of the study. Because the crossreactivity analysis focused on spike protein, crossreactivity against other viral proteins was not assessed. In roughly 70% of donors, memory CD4+ clonotypes turned up that crossrecognized SARS-CoV-2 and at least one common cold coronavirus spike. Significantly weaker SARS-CoV-2-driven expansion was shown by crossreactive clones than by monoreactive clones, consistent with antigenic imprinting. Sequencing of naive versus memory cells indicated that the assay detects memory recall responses, not primary responses primed during culture. No donor contributed both pre-pandemic and post-infection samples, which limited tracing the source of pre-existing responses.

CEF-cultured naive and memory CD4+ T cell DNA received survey-level immunoSEQ TCR-beta sequencing. The source study handled its data this way. Preprocessing removed nonproductive sequences and CDR3s not starting with C, not ending with F or W, or shorter than 7 amino acids. The MANAFEST web app was used to call antigen-specific clonotypes on the basis of expansion compared with the reference and with other culture wells. A clone was considered positive if significant expansion relative to the reference culture was observed in 2 of 3 replicate wells at an FDR below 0.05. A further requirement for positive clones was significant expansion compared with all other tandem wells, along with an odds ratio above 5. Cultured and uncultured naive and memory CD4+ repertoires were searched for previously identified spike- and CEF-reactive CDR3s. CDR3 homology was measured as pairwise Levenshtein distance, computed with the stringdist R package after trimming three terminal residues from each end. Entries here come from immuneACCESS through TCRdb and include only in-frame sequences with V and J called. Some clones fail to appear in such tables; in the studies checked, an unresolved V gene covers under half of the shortfall, and the cause of the remainder is unknown. That table gives V, J and clone size, and the DNA gave D and trimming. The sample includes some 40,000 clones, with roughly 82% observed a single time. Of the sample, about 20% is held by the ten largest clones.

Naive and memory CD4+ T cells were separated from cryopreserved PBMCs through CD4 enrichment, which was followed by EasySep naive CD4+ T cell enrichment. For around nine days, sorted naive or memory CD4+ T cells (approximately 91,000) were cultured at a 1:1 ratio with T cell-depleted PBMCs and CEF peptides. Triplicate replicate wells were generally used for each peptide culture condition. Ficoll-Paque PLUS gradient centrifugation was used to isolate PBMCs from either whole blood or leukapheresis product. PBMCs were either used fresh in the expansion assay or cryopreserved at -140 degrees C. The QIAamp Micro DNA Kit was used to extract genomic DNA from the CD4+ T cells. V drops 4 bases and J drops 3 bases, leaving 13 bases in between. The CDR3 runs 14 amino acids, cysteine and phenylalanine included. Here the CDR3 DNA is all that survives: 42 bases in frame from base 1. The germline V gene provides CDR1 MNHEY and CDR2 SVGEGT.

This sequence uses TRBV6-2 or TRBV6-3 and TRBJ2-7; the D call is tentative, TRBD1 or TRBD2, as each matches 6 bases. This clonotype was obtained from an adult with COVID-19. What was sequenced was memory CD4+ T cells from PBMCs, cultured in vitro. What this sample's cell subset or site label stands for: memory (non-naive) CD4+ T cells. The nucleotides read TGTGCCAGCAGTTCCGGGGGCCTTTTCTACGAGCAGTACTTC. Its protein product is CASSSGGLFYEQYF.